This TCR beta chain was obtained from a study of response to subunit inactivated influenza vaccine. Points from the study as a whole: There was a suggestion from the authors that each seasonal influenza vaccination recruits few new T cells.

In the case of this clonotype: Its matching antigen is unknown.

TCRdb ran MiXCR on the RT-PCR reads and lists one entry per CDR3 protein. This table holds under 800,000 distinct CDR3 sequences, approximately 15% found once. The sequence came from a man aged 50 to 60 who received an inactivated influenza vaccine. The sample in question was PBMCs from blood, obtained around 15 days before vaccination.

This CDR3 reads CSARGAGGPLSYEQYF. The CDR3 DNA reads as TGCAGTGCTAGGGGAGCGGGAGGGCCTCTCTCCTACGAGCAGTACTTC. The chain carries TRBV20-1 and TRBJ2-7, with 10 bases fitting TRBD2. Germline assignment: CDR1 DFQATT and CDR2 SNEGSKA (reference sequence). The CDR3 consists of 16 residues. J gave up 0 bases and V 3 bases, and 8 bases lay outside the gene matches.